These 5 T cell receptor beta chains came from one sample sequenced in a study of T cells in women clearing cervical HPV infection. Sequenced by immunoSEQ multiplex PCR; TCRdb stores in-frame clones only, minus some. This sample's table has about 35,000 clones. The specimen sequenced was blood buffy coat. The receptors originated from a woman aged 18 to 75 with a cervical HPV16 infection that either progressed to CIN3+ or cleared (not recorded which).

The chain's CDR3 is CASRPTGGYEQYF. CDR3 bases read: TGTGCCAGCAGACCGACAGGGGGCTACGAG. The V gene is TRBV28, the J gene TRBJ2-7; TRBD1 agrees at 9 bases. The CDR3 end lies 3 residues beyond the end of the read and is filled in from the germline J gene. The J segment lost 3 bases and the V segment lost 6 bases, leaving 3 bases of the junction unmatched. The CDR3 has 13 amino acids. Germline assignment: CDR1 MDHEN and CDR2 SYDVKM.

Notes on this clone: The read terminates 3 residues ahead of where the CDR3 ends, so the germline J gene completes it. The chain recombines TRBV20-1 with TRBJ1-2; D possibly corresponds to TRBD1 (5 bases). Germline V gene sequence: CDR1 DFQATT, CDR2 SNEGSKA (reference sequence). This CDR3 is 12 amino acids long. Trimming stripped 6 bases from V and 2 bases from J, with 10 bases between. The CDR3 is CSAKQGNYGYTF. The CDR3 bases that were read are TGCAGTGCCAAGCAGGGAAACTATGGC.

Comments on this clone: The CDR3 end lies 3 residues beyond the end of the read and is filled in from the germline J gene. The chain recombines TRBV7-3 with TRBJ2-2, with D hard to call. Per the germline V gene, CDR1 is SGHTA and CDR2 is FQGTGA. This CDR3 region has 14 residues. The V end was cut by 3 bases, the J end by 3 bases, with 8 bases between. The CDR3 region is CASSFGSDTGELFF. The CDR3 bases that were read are TGTGCCAGCAGCTTCGGGTCCGACACCGGGGAG.

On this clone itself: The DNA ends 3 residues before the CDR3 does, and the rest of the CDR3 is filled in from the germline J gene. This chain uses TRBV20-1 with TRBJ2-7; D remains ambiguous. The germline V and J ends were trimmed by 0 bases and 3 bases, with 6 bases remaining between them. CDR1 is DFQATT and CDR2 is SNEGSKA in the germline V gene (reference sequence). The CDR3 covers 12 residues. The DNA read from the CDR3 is TGCAGTGCTAGAGATAACAGCTACGAG. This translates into CSARDNSYE. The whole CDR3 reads CSARDNSYEQYF.

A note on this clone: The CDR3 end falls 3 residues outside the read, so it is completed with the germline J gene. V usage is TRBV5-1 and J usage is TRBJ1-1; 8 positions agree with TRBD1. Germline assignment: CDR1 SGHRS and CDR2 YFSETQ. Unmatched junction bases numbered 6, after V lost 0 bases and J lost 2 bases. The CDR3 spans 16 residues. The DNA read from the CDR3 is TGCGCCAGCAGCTTGGGGGCAGGGGGCGCAAACACTGAA. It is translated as CASSLGAGGANTE. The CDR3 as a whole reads CASSLGAGGANTEAFF.